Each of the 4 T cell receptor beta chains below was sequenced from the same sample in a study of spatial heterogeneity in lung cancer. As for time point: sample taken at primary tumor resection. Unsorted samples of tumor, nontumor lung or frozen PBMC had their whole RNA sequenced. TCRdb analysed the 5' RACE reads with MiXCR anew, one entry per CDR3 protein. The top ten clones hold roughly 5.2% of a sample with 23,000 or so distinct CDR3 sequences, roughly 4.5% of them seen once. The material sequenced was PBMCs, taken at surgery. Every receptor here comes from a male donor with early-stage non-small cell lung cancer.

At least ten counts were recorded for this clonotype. CDR3 sequence: CAISRGLSGENIQYF. The CDR3 region has the DNA TGTGCCATCAGCCGGGGACTATCGGGTGAAAACATTCAGTACTTC. The gene calls are TRBV10-3 and TRBJ2-4; 7 positions agree with TRBD2. The ends lost 6 bases at V and 5 bases at J; junction bases unmatched: 10. The CDR3 is 15 residues long. Germline assignment: CDR1 ENHRY and CDR2 SYGVKD.

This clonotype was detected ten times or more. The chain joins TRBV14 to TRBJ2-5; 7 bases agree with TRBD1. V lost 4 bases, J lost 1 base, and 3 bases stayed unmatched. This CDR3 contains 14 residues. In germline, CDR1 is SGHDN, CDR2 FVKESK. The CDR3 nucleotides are TGTGCCAGCAGCCCAAGGACAGGCCAAGAGACCCAGTACTTC. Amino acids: CASSPRTGQETQYF.

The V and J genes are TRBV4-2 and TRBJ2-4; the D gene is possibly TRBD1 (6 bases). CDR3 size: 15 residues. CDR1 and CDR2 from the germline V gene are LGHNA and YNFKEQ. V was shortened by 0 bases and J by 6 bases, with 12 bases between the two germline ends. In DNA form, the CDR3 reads TGTGCCAGCAGCCAAGACCGGGACATCGGAAACATTCAGTACTTC. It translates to CASSQDRDIGNIQYF.

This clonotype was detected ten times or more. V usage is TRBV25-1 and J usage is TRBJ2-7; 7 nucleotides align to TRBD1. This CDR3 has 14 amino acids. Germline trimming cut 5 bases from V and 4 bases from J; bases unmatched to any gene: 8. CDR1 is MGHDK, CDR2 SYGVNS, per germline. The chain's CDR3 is CASSNRQGPYEQYF. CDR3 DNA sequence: TGTGCCAGCAGTAACCGACAGGGACCGTACGAGCAGTACTTC.